This section outlines one T cell receptor beta chain sequence together with its context. Its target is not known. Trimming removed 5 bases from V and 3 bases from J; junction bases left unmatched: 3. Germline CDR1 and CDR2: SGHNT and YENEEA. The CDR3 loop spans 15 amino acids. Specified time point: patch test 2, 6 weeks after DPC sensitization. The treatment here: therapeutic diphenylcyclopropenone sensitization with weekly scalp DPC. The record originates from a study of human T cells and chemical hapten exposure. Study-level points and caveats: In comparison with controls, expanded TCRs gave rise to a significantly larger number of large CDR3 similarity clusters.

The library put unique molecular identifiers onto individual cDNA molecules. TCRdb re-called the RACE reads with MiXCR, one entry per CDR3 protein. The repertoire holds fewer than 85,000 distinct CDR3 sequences, 10% seen once, with roughly 2.5% in the top ten. Source: whole blood, taken in connection with sensitization to the hapten diphenylcyclopropenone (DPC). This receptor was taken from a woman aged 25 to 45 with alopecia areata. Some clones in this sample may be carry-over from other donors' samples. The V call is TRBV11-3, the J call TRBJ2-2; 10 positions match TRBD1. The CDR3 sequence: CASSPGTGDTGELFF. The CDR3 DNA follows: TGTGCCAGCAGCCCCGGGACAGGGGACACCGGGGAGCTGTTTTTT.